The 11 T cell receptor beta chains below were found in one sample sequenced in a study of regulatory T cells in long-lasting Graves disease. Time point here: newly diagnosed GD, antithyroid drugs for less than 3 months. PBMC-derived RNA was used for the TCR library. The TCR beta library used iRepertoire HTBI primers with Arm-PCR amplification of CDR3. MiXCR, run by TCRdb on the multiplex PCR reads, gives a single entry per CDR3 protein. The table includes hundreds of thousands of distinct CDR3 sequences, around 15% detected once. Separately, the same data were catalogued under a study of T cells in Graves' hyperthyroidism and ophthalmopathy.

This sample comprised peripheral blood mononuclear cells (PBMCs), obtained at new diagnosis, from a patient treated with antithyroid drugs. These receptors were taken from a woman in her 30s with Graves disease.

This clonotype was counted many times. The V gene is TRBV7-2, the J gene TRBJ2-7; the match to TRBD1 covers 7 bases. The CDR3 is made up of 14 amino acids. Germline values: CDR1 SGHTA, CDR2 FQGNSA. J lost 5 bases, V lost 5 bases, and 9 bases had no gene match. CDR3 nucleotide sequence: TGTGCCAGCAGCAGGGGGCAGGGCCGTGACGAGCAGTACTTC. Its translation: CASSRGQGRDEQYF. Combining the CDR3 with reference TRBV7-2 and TRBJ2-7 gives the whole variable domain GAGVSQSPSNKVTEKGKDVELRCDPISGHTALYWYRQSLGQGLEFLIYFQGNSAPDKSGLPSDRFSAERTGGSVSTLTIQRTQQEDSAVYLCASSRGQGRDEQYFGPGTRLTVT.

In its sample, this clonotype was seen many times. The chain has TRBV3-1 and TRBJ2-3; 9 nucleotides match TRBD2. V was pared by 2 bases and J by 5 bases, with 5 bases of the junction left unmatched. Germline CDR1 reads LGHDT; CDR2 reads YNNKEL (reference sequence). This CDR3 has 15 amino acids. The CDR3 bases are TGTGCCAGCAGCCAACTTAGCGGGAGAGGAGATACGCAGTATTTT. This sequence encodes CASSQLSGRGDTQYF.

This clonotype was detected a few times. This chain uses TRBV29-1 with TRBJ2-7, with a possible D match to TRBD2 (6 bases). With 3 bases removed from V and 2 bases from J, the gap between germline ends came to 17 bases. This CDR3 is built from 15 residues. Germline V gene sequence: CDR1 SQVTM, CDR2 ANQGSEA. The CDR3 coding sequence is TGCAGCGTTGACGGGTCGGGGGAAGGGACCTACGAGCAGTACTTC. Residues: CSVDGSGEGTYEQYF.

This clonotype has more than one count but fewer than ten. The chain is built from TRBV29-1 and TRBJ1-3, with D unclear. Per the germline V gene, CDR1 is SQVTM and CDR2 is ANQGSEA. There are 16 residues in the CDR3. The V and J ends lost 5 bases and 2 bases respectively, with 19 bases between them. The CDR3 here is CSVKPYGDSPGNTIYF. CDR3 nucleotide sequence: TGCAGCGTTAAACCGTATGGGGATTCGCCTGGAAACACCATATATTTT.

Concerning this clonotype: A much more abundant neighbour one base away suggests this may be a read error. V gene TRBV6-2 or TRBV6-3 combines with J gene TRBJ2-7; unclear D gene. The V and J ends lost 7 bases and 1 base respectively, with 14 bases between them. The CDR3 is 14 amino acids. Germline V lookup: CDR1 MNHEY, CDR2 SVGEGT. The CDR3 DNA sequence: TGTGCCAGCAAAGCCGATACCGTATCCTACGAGCAGTACTTC. Its translation: CASKADTVSYEQYF.

Ten or more counts support this clonotype. The V call is TRBV28, the J call TRBJ1-1, with no clear D. V was trimmed by 5 bases and J by 1 base, leaving 8 bases between them. This CDR3 has 13 residues. Germline-derived CDR1 and CDR2 are MDHEN and SYDVKM. Here the CDR3 reads CASSGWENTEAFF. CDR3 nucleotide sequence: TGTGCCAGCAGTGGGTGGGAGAACACTGAAGCTTTCTTT.

The chain joins TRBV5-4 to TRBJ2-7; 8 positions agree with TRBD2. Per the germline V gene, CDR1 is SGHNT and CDR2 is YYREEE (reference sequence). The CDR3 totals 15 residues. After removal of 2 bases from V and 5 bases from J, the junction contained 9 bases not matched to a gene. The CDR3 DNA reads as TGTGCCAGCAGCTTTCGGGCGGGAGGAACCCACGAGCAGTACTTC. Translating gives CASSFRAGGTHEQYF.

The chain uses TRBV3-1 and TRBJ2-7, with 7 positions matching TRBD2. V lost 0 bases, J lost 6 bases, and 14 bases stayed unmatched. Germline lookup yields CDR1 LGHDT and CDR2 YNNKEL (reference sequence). The CDR3 is 17 residues long. The CDR3 bases are TGTGCCAGCAGCCAAGATAAGCGGGACCGGCGGGGCAGCGAGCAGTACTTC. This codes for CASSQDKRDRRGSEQYF.

The V gene is TRBV3-1, the J gene TRBJ2-6; D not resolved. Germline CDR1 LGHDT, CDR2 YNNKEL (reference sequence). The CDR3 is 17 amino acids. Trimming left V 6 bases short and J 0 bases short, with 15 bases between. This CDR3 is CASSQTPGVSGANVLTF. The CDR3 DNA sequence: TGTGCCAGCAGTCAAACACCAGGTGTCTCTGGGGCCAACGTCCTGACTTTC.

This clonotype has just a few counts. The J gene is TRBJ1-5, the V gene TRBV19; D is ambiguous. V lost 6 bases and J 4 bases, leaving 10 bases between the germline ends. The CDR3 consists of 13 residues. Per germline, CDR1 LNHDA and CDR2 SQIVND (reference sequence). The CDR3 protein is CASRIGTNQPQHF. CDR3 nucleotides: TGTGCCAGTAGAATCGGCACTAATCAGCCCCAGCATTTT.

Points on this clonotype: Lacking the conserved final phenylalanine or tryptophan, this CDR3 likely reflects a read error. The V and J genes are TRBV28 and TRBJ1-1; D call uncertain. In germline, CDR1 is MDHEN, CDR2 SYDVKM. The V gene lost 3 bases and the J gene lost 1 base, with 9 bases spanning the gap. The CDR3 runs 14 residues. This CDR3 reads CASSFSAANTEAFS. CDR3 nucleotide sequence: TGTGCCAGCAGTTTTTCCGCTGCGAACACTGAAGCTTTCTCT.